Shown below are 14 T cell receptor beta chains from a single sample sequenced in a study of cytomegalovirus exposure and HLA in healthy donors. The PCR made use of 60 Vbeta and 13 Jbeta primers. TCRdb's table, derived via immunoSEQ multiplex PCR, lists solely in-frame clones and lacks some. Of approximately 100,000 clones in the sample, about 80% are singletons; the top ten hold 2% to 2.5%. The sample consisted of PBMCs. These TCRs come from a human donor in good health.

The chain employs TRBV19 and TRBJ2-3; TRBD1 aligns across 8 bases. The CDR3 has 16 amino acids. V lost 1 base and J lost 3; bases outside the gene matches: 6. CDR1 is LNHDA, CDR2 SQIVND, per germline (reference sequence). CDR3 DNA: TGTGCCAGTAGTATAGCCAGGGGGCGTAGTACAGATACGCAGTATTTT. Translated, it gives CASSIARGRSTDTQYF.

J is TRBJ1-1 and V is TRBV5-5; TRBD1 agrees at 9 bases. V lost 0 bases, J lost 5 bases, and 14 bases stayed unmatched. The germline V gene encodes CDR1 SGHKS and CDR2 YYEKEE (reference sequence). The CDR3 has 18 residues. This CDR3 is CASSLAGTGRGRWTEAFF. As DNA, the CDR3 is TGTGCCAGCAGCTTGGCCGGGACAGGGAGGGGAAGATGGACTGAAGCTTTCTTT.

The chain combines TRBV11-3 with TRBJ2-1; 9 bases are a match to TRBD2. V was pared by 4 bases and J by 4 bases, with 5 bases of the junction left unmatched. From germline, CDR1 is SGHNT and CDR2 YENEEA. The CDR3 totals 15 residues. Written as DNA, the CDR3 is TGTGCCAGCAGCTCGACTAGCGGAGCATACAATGAGCAGTTCTTC. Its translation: CASSSTSGAYNEQFF.

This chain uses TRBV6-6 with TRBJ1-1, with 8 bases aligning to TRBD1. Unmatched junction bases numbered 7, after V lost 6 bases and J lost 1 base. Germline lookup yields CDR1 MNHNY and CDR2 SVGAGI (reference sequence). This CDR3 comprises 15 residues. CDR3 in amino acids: CASRTGDRRNTEAFF. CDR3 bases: TGTGCCAGCAGGACCGGGGACAGGAGGAACACTGAAGCTTTCTTT.

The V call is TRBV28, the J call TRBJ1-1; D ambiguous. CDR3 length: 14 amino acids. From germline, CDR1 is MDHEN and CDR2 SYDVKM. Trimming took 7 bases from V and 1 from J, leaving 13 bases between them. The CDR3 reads CASNFPQPNTEAFF. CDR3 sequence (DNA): TGTGCCAGCAACTTCCCACAGCCGAACACTGAAGCTTTCTTT.

CDR3 sequence: CASSEGTGVTTEAFF. CDR3 sequence (DNA): TGTGCCAGCAGCGAGGGGACAGGGGTGACGACTGAAGCTTTCTTT. The chain is built from TRBV9 and TRBJ1-1; 10 bases agree with TRBD1. V shed 3 bases and J 5 bases; nucleotides not matched to a gene: 7. Germline CDR1 SGDLS, CDR2 YYNGEE. CDR3 length: 15 residues.

The CDR3 loop is CASSPSGVISDTQYF. DNA of the CDR3: TGTGCCAGCAGCCCCAGCGGGGTGATTTCAGATACGCAGTATTTT. This rearrangement joins TRBV7-2 to TRBJ2-3; TRBD2 agrees at 7 bases. Germline CDR1 SGHTA, CDR2 FQGNSA. The CDR3 has 15 amino acids. V dropped 5 bases and J dropped 4; count of bases not matched to a gene: 9.

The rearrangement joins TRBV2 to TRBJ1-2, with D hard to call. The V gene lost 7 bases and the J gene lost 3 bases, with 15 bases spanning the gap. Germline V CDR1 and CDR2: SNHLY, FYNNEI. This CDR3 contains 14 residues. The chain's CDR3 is CASKREASDYGYTF. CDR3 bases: TGTGCCAGCAAGCGGGAAGCGAGTGACTATGGCTACACCTTC.

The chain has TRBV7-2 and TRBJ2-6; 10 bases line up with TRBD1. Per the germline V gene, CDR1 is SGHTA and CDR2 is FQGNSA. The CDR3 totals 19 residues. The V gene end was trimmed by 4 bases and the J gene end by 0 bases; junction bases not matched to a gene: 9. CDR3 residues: CASSSRQGAPRSGANVLTF. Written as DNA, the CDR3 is TGTGCCAGCAGCTCTAGACAGGGGGCGCCCCGCTCTGGGGCCAACGTCCTGACTTTC.

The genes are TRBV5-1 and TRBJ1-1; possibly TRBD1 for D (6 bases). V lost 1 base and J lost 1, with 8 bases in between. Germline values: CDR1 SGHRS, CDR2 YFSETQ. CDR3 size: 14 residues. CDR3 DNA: TGCGCCAGCAGCTTGTTACAGGGGAACACTGAAGCTTTCTTT. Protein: CASSLLQGNTEAFF.

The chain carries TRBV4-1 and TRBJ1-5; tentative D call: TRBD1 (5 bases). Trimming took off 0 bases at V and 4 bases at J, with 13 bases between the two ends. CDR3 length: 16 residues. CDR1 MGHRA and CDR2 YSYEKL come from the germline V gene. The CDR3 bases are TGCGCCAGCAGCCAAGAGATCAGGGCCTCAAATCAGCCCCAGCATTTT. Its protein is CASSQEIRASNQPQHF.

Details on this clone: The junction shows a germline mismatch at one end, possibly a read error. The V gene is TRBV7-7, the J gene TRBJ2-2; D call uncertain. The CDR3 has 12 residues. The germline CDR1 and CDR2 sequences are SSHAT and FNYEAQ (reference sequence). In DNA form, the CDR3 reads TGTGCTAGCAGCCCCCGCACCGGGGAGCTGTTTTTT. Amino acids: CASSPRTGELFF.

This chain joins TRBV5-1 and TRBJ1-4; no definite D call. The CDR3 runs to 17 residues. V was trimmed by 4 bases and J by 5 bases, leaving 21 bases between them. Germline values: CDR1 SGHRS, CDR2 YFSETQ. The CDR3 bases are TGCGCCAGCAGCCTAAGACCCGGTCACCAACTAAATGAAAAACTGTTTTTT. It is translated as CASSLRPGHQLNEKLFF.

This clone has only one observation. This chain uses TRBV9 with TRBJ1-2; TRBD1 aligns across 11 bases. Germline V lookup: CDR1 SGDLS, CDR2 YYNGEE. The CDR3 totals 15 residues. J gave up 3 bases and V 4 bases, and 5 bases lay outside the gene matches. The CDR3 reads CASSLGQGGYYGYTF. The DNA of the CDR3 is TGTGCCAGCAGCTTGGGACAGGGGGGATACTATGGCTACACCTTC.